A single sample gave rise to the 27 T cell receptor beta chains below, sequenced in a study of T cell responses to AZD1222 COVID-19 vaccine. TCRdb keeps only in-frame clones here, not all; method: immunoSEQ multiplex PCR. Of roughly 97,000 clones listed, approximately 88% are singletons. Sample: peripheral blood, taken on day 0 of AZD1222 vaccination. These receptors all come from an adult in good health.

Only a few counts were recorded for this clone. The chain joins TRBV6-4 to TRBJ2-6; the D gene could be TRBD1 or TRBD2 (5 bases each). This CDR3 is 15 amino acids long. Trimming cost V 2 bases and J 0 bases, with 5 bases left between them. Germline CDR1 is MRHNA and CDR2 is SNTAGT. The CDR3 DNA follows: TGTGCCAGCAGTGACGGGGGCTCTGGGGCCAACGTCCTGACTTTC. Its protein product is CASSDGGSGANVLTF.

The J gene is TRBJ1-2, the V gene TRBV29-1, with TRBD1 matching 8 bases. Germline V gene sequence: CDR1 SQVTM, CDR2 ANQGSEA. CDR3 length: 14 amino acids. V was clipped by 4 bases and J by 3 bases; unmatched bases: 7. For the CDR3, the DNA is TGCAGCGTTGGGTTCGGACAGGGAGACTATGGCTACACCTTC. Protein product: CSVGFGQGDYGYTF.

The rearrangement joins TRBV24-1 to TRBJ2-7; the D is unclear. CDR1 is KGHDR and CDR2 is SFDVKD in the germline V gene. The CDR3 runs 13 residues. The ends were cut back, 4 bases at V and 11 bases at J, with 17 bases in the middle. CDR3 DNA: TGTGCCACCAGTGACCCTAACTCCGTACTGAAGTACTTC. Translating it yields CATSDPNSVLKYF.

The genes are TRBV6-2 or TRBV6-3 and TRBJ1-5; 9 bases are shared with TRBD1. CDR3 length: 14 residues. V shed 5 bases, J shed 7 bases, and the junction held 6 bases outside the gene matches. Germline lookup yields CDR1 MNHEY and CDR2 SVGEGT. DNA for the CDR3: TGTGCCAGCAGTCCCCCGGGACAGGGACAGCCCCAGCATTTT. Its protein product is CASSPPGQGQPQHF.

The chain couples TRBV5-6 to TRBJ1-2, with unresolved D. The CDR3 consists of 12 residues. V shed 4 bases and J shed 4 bases, with 8 bases lying between them. Germline loops: CDR1 SGHDT, CDR2 YYEEEE. This CDR3 is CASSLNGYGYTF. As DNA, the CDR3 is TGTGCCAGCAGCCTTAACGGCTATGGCTACACCTTC.

CDR3 sequence reads: CASSYRLRYEQYF. In DNA form, the CDR3 reads TGTGCCAGCAGTTACCGCCTAAGGTACGAGCAGTACTTC. The chain couples TRBV6-2 or TRBV6-3 to TRBJ2-7, with D unclear. The CDR3 runs 13 residues. Looked up from germline, CDR1 is MNHEY and CDR2 is SVGEGT. V was clipped by 2 bases and J by 4 bases, with 9 bases between them.

The chain links TRBV4-2 to TRBJ2-2; D assignment may be TRBD1 or TRBD2 (6 bases each). The CDR3 is 18 residues long. Germline loops: CDR1 LGHNA, CDR2 YNFKEQ. V lost 2 bases and J lost 2, with 18 bases in between. In DNA form, the CDR3 reads TGTGCCAGCAGCCAAAGGGGGGCGGGAACACTAAACACCGGGGAGCTGTTTTTT. Its protein is CASSQRGAGTLNTGELFF.

This clone was seen once. This chain links TRBV7-9 with TRBJ2-1, with D perhaps TRBD2 (5 bases). CDR3 size: 14 residues. With 3 bases removed from V and 2 bases from J, the gap between germline ends came to 8 bases. Germline V gene sequence: CDR1 SEHNR, CDR2 FQNEAQ (reference sequence). CDR3 amino acids: CASSLTGTYNEQFF. Here the CDR3 DNA reads TGTGCCAGCAGCTTGACCGGGACCTACAATGAGCAGTTCTTC.

The rearrangement uses TRBV2 and TRBJ2-4, with D possibly called TRBD1 or TRBD2 (5 bases each). The CDR3 spans 15 residues. Germline loops: CDR1 SNHLY, CDR2 FYNNEI. V gave up 5 bases and J gave up 1 base, with 12 bases separating them. The CDR3 DNA sequence: TGTGCCAGCAGTCCCGTTGGGACGGCCAAAAACATTCAGTACTTC. Translated: CASSPVGTAKNIQYF.

V and J are TRBV7-2 and TRBJ2-7; perhaps TRBD2 as D (5 bases). The CDR3 contains 17 residues. Germline loops: CDR1 SGHTA, CDR2 FQGNSA. V shed 4 bases and J shed 0 bases, with 19 bases lying between them. The CDR3, as DNA: TGTGCCAGCAGCTCTCCTGGAAGCGGTACTCTCTCCTACGAGCAGTACTTC. This codes for CASSSPGSGTLSYEQYF.

The chain has TRBV3-1 (or the pseudogene TRBV3-2) and TRBJ2-7; D is perhaps TRBD2 (5 bases). CDR3 length: 15 amino acids. V lost 6 bases to trimming and J lost 3 bases, with 18 bases between them. Germline V gene lookup returns CDR1 LGHDT and CDR2 YNNKEL (reference sequence). CDR3 amino acids: CASSPAAGLNYEQYF. The CDR3 DNA reads as TGTGCCAGCAGTCCTGCGGCGGGCCTAAACTACGAGCAGTACTTC.

V and J are TRBV12-3 or TRBV12-4 and TRBJ2-7; D gene ambiguous. CDR3 length: 13 amino acids. With 5 bases removed from V and 3 bases from J, the gap between germline ends came to 11 bases. The CDR3 DNA follows: TGTGCCAGCAGTACCGCCCGAAACTACGAGCAGTACTTC. Protein: CASSTARNYEQYF.

This clone is a singleton in its sample. The chain combines TRBV27 with TRBJ2-3; 12 bases line up with TRBD2. V trimming: 5 bases; J trimming: 7 bases; junction bases outside the gene matches: 7. This CDR3 is 15 amino acids long. The germline V gene encodes CDR1 MNHEY and CDR2 SMNVEV (reference sequence). As DNA, the CDR3 is TGTGCCAGCAGTAGCTGGACTAGCGGGGAGAATACGCAGTATTTT. It codes for CASSSWTSGENTQYF.

CDR3 loop: CAISEGAQGLAKNIQYF. The CDR3 nucleotides are TGTGCCATCAGTGAGGGGGCGCAGGGTTTAGCCAAAAACATTCAGTACTTC. The V call is TRBV10-3, the J call TRBJ2-4; D perhaps matches TRBD1 (5 bases). Germline CDR1 is ENHRY and CDR2 is SYGVKD. V lost 2 bases and J lost 0, with 14 bases in between. CDR3 length: 17 amino acids.

V usage is TRBV29-1 and J usage is TRBJ2-3; D not resolved. The CDR3 spans 12 residues. V was trimmed by 6 bases and J by 4 bases, leaving 11 bases between them. CDR1 SQVTM and CDR2 ANQGSEA come from the germline V gene. The CDR3 loop reads CSVSATADTQYF. As DNA, the CDR3 is TGCAGCGTCTCGGCTACCGCAGATACGCAGTATTTT.

The chain is built from TRBV24-1 and TRBJ2-7; 8 positions agree with TRBD2. In germline, CDR1 is KGHDR, CDR2 SFDVKD. This CDR3 comprises 15 residues. V dropped 4 bases and J dropped 0; count of bases not matched to a gene: 4. The CDR3 protein is CATSDGGRSSYEQYF. Written as DNA, the CDR3 is TGTGCCACCAGTGACGGCGGGAGGAGCTCCTACGAGCAGTACTTC.

The V and J genes are TRBV28 and TRBJ1-2; the match to TRBD1 covers 7 bases. V lost 7 bases to trimming and J lost 6 bases; unmatched junction nucleotides: 11. Per germline, CDR1 MDHEN and CDR2 SYDVKM. The CDR3 extends over 14 amino acids. CDR3 residues: CASTPGTARDGYTF. The CDR3 nucleotides read TGTGCCAGCACCCCAGGGACAGCCCGCGATGGCTACACCTTC.

The chain couples TRBV4-1 to TRBJ2-1; 11 bases fit TRBD1. CDR3 size: 17 residues. Germline V lookup: CDR1 MGHRA, CDR2 YSYEKL. The V and J ends lost 4 bases and 4 bases, in that order; junction bases with no gene match: 9. The CDR3 DNA sequence: TGCGCCAGCAGCCGCCGGACAGGGGGCGAGACATACAATGAGCAGTTCTTC. This codes for CASSRRTGGETYNEQFF.

The chain is built from TRBV9 and TRBJ2-3, with unresolved D. The CDR3 is made up of 14 amino acids. V was pared by 0 bases and J by 6 bases, with 11 bases between. Germline-derived CDR1 and CDR2 are SGDLS and YYNGEE. The CDR3 bases are TGTGCCAGCAGCGTAGGGATGACTTCTGATACGCAGTATTTT. Its translation: CASSVGMTSDTQYF.

V gene TRBV5-1 combines with J gene TRBJ2-5; D may be TRBD1 or TRBD2 (6 bases each). Germline CDR1 is SGHRS and CDR2 is YFSETQ. Trimming left V 4 bases short and J 2 bases short, with 18 bases between. The CDR3 consists of 16 residues. CDR3 region: CASSPTSGGPQETQYF. Here the CDR3 DNA reads TGCGCCAGCAGCCCAACCTCTGGGGGGCCTCAAGAGACCCAGTACTTC.

This rearrangement joins TRBV7-8 to TRBJ2-2, with 9 positions matching TRBD1. This CDR3 is built from 16 residues. The V and J ends lost 5 bases and 6 bases, in that order; junction bases with no gene match: 10. The germline CDR1 and CDR2 sequences are SGHVS and FQNEAQ. For the CDR3, the DNA is TGTGCCAGCAGCATCCCCGGGACAGGGCTCGCCGGGGAGCTGTTTTTT. Amino acids: CASSIPGTGLAGELFF.

The rearrangement links TRBV10-3 to TRBJ1-6; TRBD1 agrees at 8 bases. The germline V gene has CDR1 ENHRY and CDR2 SYGVKD. V dropped 6 bases and J dropped 14; count of bases not matched to a gene: 9. There are 13 residues in the CDR3. CDR3 DNA sequence: TGTGCCATCAGGGCGGCAGGGGGCCAAGCCCTCCACTTT. This encodes CAIRAAGGQALHF.

The rearrangement uses TRBV27 and TRBJ1-2, with D possibly TRBD1 on 5 matching bases. The CDR3 totals 18 residues. Trimming cost V 0 bases and J 5 bases, with 22 bases left between them. CDR1 is MNHEY and CDR2 is SMNVEV in the germline V gene (reference sequence). The DNA of the CDR3 is TGTGCCAGCAGTTTATCGAGTTCCGCAACAGGTTCTCATTATGGCTACACCTTC. Amino acids: CASSLSSSATGSHYGYTF.

The chain combines TRBV28 with TRBJ2-1; 7 bases are a match to TRBD2. The CDR3 runs to 16 residues. Germline V gives CDR1 MDHEN, CDR2 SYDVKM. The ends lost 5 bases at V and 5 bases at J; junction bases unmatched: 12. The CDR3 DNA sequence: TGTGCCAGCAGTGGACCCCATGCGGGAGCCCACAATGAGCAGTTCTTC. This sequence encodes CASSGPHAGAHNEQFF. The whole variable domain, remainder taken from reference TRBV28 and TRBJ2-1, is DVKVTQSSRYLVKRTGEKVFLECVQDMDHENMFWYRQDPGLGLRLIYFSYDVKMKEKGDIPEGYSVSREKKERFSLILESASTNQTSMYLCASSGPHAGAHNEQFFGPGTRLTVL.

The chain is built from TRBV21-1 and TRBJ2-1. TRBV21-1 is annotated as a pseudogene. There are 17 residues in the CDR3. CDR3 residues: CASLLQWARSSYNEQFF. CDR3 nucleotides: TGTGCCAGCCTCCTCCAGTGGGCTAGGAGCTCCTACAATGAGCAGTTCTTC.

This clone came up a few times. V is TRBV12-2 and J is TRBJ1-4; the listed D gene, TRBD1, was not tested against the DNA. TRBV12-2 is tagged as a pseudogene. The CDR3 is made up of 16 amino acids. The CDR3 nucleotides read TGTGCAAGTCGCTTTGGGACACTTGCAACTAATGAAAAACTGTTTTTT. Translation: CASRFGTLATNEKLFF.

The chain employs TRBV10-3 and TRBJ2-7, with TRBD1 identical over 9 bases. This CDR3 has 14 amino acids. The J segment lost 3 bases and the V segment lost 7 bases, leaving 7 bases of the junction unmatched. CDR1 and CDR2 (germline): ENHRY, SYGVKD. This chain's CDR3 is CAINGQGPLYEQYF. In DNA, the CDR3 is TGTGCCATCAATGGACAGGGGCCTCTCTACGAGCAGTACTTC.